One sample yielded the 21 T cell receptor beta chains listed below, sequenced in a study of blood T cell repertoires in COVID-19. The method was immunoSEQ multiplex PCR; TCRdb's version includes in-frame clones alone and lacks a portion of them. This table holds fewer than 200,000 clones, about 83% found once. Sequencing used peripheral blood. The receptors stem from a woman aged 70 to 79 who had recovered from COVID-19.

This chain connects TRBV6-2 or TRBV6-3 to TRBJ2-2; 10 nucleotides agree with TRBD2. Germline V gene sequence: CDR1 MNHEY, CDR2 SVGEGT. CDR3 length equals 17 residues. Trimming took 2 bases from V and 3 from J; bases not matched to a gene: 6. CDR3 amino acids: CASSYPVAGGDTGELFF. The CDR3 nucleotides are TGTGCCAGCAGTTACCCGGTAGCGGGAGGAGACACCGGGGAGCTGTTTTTT.

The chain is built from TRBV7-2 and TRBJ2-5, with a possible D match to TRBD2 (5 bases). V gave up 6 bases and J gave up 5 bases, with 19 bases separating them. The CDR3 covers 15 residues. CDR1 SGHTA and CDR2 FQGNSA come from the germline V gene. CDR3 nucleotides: TGTGCCAGCAGTTTGCTGGGGAGCCTTGGGGAGACCCAGTACTTC. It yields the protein CASSLLGSLGETQYF.

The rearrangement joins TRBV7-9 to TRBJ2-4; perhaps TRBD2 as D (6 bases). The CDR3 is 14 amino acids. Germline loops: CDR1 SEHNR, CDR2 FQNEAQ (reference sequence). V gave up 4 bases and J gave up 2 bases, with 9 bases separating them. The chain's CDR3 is CASSWGDTKNIQYF. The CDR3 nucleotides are TGTGCCAGCAGCTGGGGGGATACCAAAAACATTCAGTACTTC. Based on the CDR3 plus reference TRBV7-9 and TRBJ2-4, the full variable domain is DTGVSQNPRHKITKRGQNVTFRCDPISEHNRLYWYRQTLGQGPEFLTYFQNEAQLEKSRLLSDRFSAERPKGSFSTLEIQRTEQGDSAMYLCASSWGDTKNIQYFGAGTRLSVL.

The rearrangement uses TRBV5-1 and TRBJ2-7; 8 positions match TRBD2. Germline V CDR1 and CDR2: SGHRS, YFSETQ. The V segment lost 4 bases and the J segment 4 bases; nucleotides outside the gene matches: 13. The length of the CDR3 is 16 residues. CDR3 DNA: TGCGCCAGCAGCCGCGGACTAGCCGACCCCGGGTACGAGCAGTACTTC. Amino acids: CASSRGLADPGYEQYF.

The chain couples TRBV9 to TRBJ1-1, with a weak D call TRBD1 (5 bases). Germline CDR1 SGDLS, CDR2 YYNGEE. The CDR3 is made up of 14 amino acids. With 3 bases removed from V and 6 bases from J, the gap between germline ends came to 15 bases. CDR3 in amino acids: CASSAVRGVPEAFF. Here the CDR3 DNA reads TGTGCCAGCAGCGCGGTAAGGGGTGTCCCTGAAGCTTTCTTT.

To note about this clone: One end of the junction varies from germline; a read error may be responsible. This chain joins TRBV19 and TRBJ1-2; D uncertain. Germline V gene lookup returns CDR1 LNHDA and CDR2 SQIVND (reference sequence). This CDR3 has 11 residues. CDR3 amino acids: CASSNDYGYTF. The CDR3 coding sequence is TGTGCCAGTAGCAACGACTACGGCTACACCTTC.

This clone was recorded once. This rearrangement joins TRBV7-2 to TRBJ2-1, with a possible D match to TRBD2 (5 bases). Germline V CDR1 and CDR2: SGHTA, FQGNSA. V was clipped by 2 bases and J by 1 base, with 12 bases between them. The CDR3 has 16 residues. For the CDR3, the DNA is TGTGCCAGCAGCTTAACTGGGAGCGGTTCCTACAATGAGCAGTTCTTC. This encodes CASSLTGSGSYNEQFF.

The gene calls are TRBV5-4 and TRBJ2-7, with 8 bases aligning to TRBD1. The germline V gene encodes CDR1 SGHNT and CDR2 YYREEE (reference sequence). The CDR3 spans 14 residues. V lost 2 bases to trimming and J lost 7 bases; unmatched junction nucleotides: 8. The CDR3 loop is CASSFSRGRREQYF. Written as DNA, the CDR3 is TGTGCCAGCAGCTTTTCCAGGGGGCGTCGGGAGCAGTACTTC.

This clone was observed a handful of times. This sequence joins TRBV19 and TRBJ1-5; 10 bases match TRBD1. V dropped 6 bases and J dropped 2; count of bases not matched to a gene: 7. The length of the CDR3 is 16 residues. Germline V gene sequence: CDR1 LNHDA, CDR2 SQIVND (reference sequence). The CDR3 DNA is TGTGCCAGTAGCCCCCGGGACAGGGGTGGCAATCAGCCCCAGCATTTT. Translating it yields CASSPRDRGGNQPQHF.

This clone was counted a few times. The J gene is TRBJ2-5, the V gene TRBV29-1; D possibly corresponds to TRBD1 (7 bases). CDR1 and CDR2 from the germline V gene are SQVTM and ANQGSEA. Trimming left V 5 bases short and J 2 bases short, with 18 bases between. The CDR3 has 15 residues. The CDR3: CSVPRGGTAQETQYF. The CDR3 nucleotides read TGCAGCGTTCCCCGGGGCGGGACAGCGCAAGAGACCCAGTACTTC.

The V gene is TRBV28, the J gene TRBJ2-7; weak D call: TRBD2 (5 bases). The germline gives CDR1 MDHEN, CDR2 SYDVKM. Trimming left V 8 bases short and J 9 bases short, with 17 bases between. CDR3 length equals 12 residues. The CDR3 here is CASRPGVMGQYF. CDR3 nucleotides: TGTGCCAGCCGCCCCGGGGTTATGGGGCAGTACTTC.

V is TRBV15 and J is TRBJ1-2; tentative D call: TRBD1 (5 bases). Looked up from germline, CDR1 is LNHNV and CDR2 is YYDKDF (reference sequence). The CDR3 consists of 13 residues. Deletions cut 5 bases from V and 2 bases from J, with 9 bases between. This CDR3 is CATSPDTNYGYTF. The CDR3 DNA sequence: TGTGCCACCAGCCCGGACACCAACTATGGCTACACCTTC.

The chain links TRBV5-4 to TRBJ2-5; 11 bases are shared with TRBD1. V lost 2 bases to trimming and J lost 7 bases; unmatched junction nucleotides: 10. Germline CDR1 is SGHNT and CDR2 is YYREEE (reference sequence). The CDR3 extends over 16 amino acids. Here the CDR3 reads CASSLGQGGTGGTQYF. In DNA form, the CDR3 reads TGTGCCAGCAGCTTAGGGCAGGGCGGGACAGGGGGGACCCAGTACTTC.

The CDR3 DNA is TGTGCCAGCTCACCAGGCGGGTCGGATACGCAGTATTTT. The encoded protein is CASSPGGSDTQYF. V gene TRBV18 combines with J gene TRBJ2-3, with D tentatively TRBD2 (5 bases). V was shortened by 2 bases and J by 6 bases, with 9 bases between the two germline ends. Germline CDR1 KGHSH, CDR2 LQKENI. This CDR3 has 13 residues.

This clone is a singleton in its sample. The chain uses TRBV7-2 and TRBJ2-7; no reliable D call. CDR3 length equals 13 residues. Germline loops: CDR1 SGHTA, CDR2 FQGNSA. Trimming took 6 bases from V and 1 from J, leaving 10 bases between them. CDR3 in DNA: TGTGCCAGCAGTACACAGTCTTCCTACGAGCAGTACTTC. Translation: CASSTQSSYEQYF.

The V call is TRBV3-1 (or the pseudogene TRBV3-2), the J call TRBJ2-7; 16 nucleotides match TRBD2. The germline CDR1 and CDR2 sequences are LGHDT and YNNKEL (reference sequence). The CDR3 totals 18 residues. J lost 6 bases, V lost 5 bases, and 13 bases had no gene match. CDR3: CASSEGLAGGHGYFEQYF. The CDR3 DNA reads TGTGCCAGCAGCGAGGGACTAGCGGGAGGGCACGGATACTTCGAGCAGTACTTC.

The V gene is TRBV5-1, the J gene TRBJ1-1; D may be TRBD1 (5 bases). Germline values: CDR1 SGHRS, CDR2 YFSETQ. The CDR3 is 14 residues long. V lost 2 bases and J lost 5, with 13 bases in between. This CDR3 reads CASSLGAVGTEAFF. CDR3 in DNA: TGCGCCAGCAGCTTAGGGGCGGTGGGGACTGAAGCTTTCTTT. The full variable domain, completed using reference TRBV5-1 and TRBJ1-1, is KAGVTQTPRYLIKTRGQQVTLSCSPISGHRSVSWYQQTPGQGLQFLFEYFSETQRNKGNFPGRFSGRQFSNSRSEMNVSTLELGDSALYLCASSLGAVGTEAFFGQGTRLTVV.

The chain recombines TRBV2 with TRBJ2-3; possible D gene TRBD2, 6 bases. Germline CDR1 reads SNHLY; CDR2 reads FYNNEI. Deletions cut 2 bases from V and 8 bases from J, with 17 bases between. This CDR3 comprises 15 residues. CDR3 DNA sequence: TGTGCCAGCAGTGAACGGGGCGGGGCGGTCGGTACGCAGTATTTT. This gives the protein CASSERGGAVGTQYF.

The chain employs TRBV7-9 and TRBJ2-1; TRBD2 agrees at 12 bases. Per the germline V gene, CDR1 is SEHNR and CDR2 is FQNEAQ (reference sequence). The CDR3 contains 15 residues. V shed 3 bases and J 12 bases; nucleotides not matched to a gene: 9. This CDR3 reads CASSFRGASGRVQFF. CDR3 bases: TGTGCCAGCAGCTTTCGCGGGGCTAGCGGGAGGGTGCAGTTCTTC.

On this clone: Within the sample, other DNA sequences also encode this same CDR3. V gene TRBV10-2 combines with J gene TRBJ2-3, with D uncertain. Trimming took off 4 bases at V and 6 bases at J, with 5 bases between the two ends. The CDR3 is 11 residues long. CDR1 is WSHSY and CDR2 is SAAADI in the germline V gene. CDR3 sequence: CASSGRDTQYF. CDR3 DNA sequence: TGCGCCAGCAGTGGGCGGGATACGCAGTATTTT.

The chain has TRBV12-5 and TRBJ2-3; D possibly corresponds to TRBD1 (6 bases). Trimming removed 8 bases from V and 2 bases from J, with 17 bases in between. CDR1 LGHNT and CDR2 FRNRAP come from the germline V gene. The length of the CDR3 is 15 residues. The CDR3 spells CASRWTVAPTDTQYF. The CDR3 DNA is TGTGCTAGTCGGTGGACAGTCGCCCCCACAGATACGCAGTATTTT.